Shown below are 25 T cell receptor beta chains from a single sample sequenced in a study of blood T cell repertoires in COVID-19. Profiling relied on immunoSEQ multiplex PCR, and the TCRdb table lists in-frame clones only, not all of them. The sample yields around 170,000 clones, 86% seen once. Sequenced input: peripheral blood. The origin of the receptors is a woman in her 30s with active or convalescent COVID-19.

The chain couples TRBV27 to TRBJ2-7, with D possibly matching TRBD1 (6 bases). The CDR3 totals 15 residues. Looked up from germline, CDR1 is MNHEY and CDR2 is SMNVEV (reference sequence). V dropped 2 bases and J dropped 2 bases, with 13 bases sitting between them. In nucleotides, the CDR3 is TGTGCCAGCAGTTTAAACAGGGTCCCTCCCTACGAGCAGTACTTC. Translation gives CASSLNRVPPYEQYF.

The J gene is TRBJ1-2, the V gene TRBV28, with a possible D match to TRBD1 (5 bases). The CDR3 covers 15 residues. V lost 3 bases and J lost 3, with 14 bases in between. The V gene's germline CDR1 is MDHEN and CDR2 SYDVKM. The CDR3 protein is CASSLVRGRDYGYTF. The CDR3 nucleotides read TGTGCCAGCAGTTTGGTTAGGGGCAGGGACTATGGCTACACCTTC.

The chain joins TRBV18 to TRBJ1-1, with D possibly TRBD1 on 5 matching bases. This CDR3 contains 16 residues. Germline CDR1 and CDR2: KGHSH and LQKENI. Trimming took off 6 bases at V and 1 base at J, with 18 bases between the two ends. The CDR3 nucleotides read TGTGCCAGCTCGTACGTTGGGGCGGGGACGAACACTGAAGCTTTCTTT. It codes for CASSYVGAGTNTEAFF. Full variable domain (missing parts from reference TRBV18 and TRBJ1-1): NAGVMQNPRHLVRRRGQEARLRCSPMKGHSHVYWYRQLPEEGLKFMVYLQKENIIDESGMPKERFSAEFPKEGPSILRIQQVVRGDSAAYFCASSYVGAGTNTEAFFGQGTRLTVV.

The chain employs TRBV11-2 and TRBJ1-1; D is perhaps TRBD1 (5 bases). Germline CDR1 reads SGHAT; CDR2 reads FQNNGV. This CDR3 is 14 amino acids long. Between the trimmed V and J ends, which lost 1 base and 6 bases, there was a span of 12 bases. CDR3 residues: CASSLGGGVPEAFF. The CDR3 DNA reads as TGTGCCAGCAGCTTAGGTGGAGGGGTTCCTGAAGCTTTCTTT.

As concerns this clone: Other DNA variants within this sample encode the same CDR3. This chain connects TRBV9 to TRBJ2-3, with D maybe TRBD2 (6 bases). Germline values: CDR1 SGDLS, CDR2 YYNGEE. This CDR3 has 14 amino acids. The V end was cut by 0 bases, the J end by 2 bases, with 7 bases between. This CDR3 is CASSVGGDTDTQYF. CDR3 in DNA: TGTGCCAGCAGCGTAGGGGGGGACACAGATACGCAGTATTTT.

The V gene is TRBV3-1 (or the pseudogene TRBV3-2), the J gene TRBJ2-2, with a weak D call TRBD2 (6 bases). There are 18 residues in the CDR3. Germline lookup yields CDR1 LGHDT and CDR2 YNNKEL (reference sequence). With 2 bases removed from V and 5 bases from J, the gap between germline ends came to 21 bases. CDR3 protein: CASSQSFWRGARTGELFF. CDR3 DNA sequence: TGTGCCAGCAGCCAATCTTTTTGGAGGGGCGCAAGGACCGGGGAGCTGTTTTTT.

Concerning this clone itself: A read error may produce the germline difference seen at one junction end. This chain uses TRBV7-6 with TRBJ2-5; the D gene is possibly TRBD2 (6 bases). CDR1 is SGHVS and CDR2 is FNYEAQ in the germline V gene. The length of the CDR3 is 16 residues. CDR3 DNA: TGTGCCAGCAGCCTAGCACCTCGGGGGTCTCAAGAGACCCAGTACTTC. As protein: CASSLAPRGSQETQYF.

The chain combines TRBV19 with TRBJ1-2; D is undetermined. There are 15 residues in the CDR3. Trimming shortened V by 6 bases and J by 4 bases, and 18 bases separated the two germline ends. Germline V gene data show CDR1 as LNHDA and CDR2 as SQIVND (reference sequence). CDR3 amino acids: CASRLWGTRGYGYTF. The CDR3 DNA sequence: TGTGCCAGTAGACTATGGGGTACCCGGGGCTATGGCTACACCTTC.

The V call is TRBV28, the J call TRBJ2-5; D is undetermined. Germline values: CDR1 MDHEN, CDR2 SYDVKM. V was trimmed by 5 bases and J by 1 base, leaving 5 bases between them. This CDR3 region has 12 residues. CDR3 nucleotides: TGTGCCAGCAGTCCCGGCCAAGAGACCCAGTACTTC. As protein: CASSPGQETQYF.

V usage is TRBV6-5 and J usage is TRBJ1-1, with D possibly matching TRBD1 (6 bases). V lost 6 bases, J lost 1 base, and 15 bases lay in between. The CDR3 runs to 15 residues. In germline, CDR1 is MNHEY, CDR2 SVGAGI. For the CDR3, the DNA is TGTGCCAGCAGCCACGGGTTCAGGGGGAACACTGAAGCTTTCTTT. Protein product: CASSHGFRGNTEAFF.

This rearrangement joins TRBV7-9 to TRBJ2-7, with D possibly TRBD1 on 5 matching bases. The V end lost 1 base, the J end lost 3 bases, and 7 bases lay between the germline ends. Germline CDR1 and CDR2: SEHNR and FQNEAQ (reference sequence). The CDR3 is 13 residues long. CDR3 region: CASSLGGNYEQYF. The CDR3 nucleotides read TGTGCCAGCAGCTTAGGGGGCAACTACGAGCAGTACTTC.

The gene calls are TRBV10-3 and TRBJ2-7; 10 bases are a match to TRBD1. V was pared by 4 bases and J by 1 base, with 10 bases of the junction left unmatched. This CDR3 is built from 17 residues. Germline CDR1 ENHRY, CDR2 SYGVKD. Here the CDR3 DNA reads TGTGCCATCAGTGGGCCCGGACAGGGGGGCAAGTCCTACGAGCAGTACTTC. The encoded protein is CAISGPGQGGKSYEQYF.

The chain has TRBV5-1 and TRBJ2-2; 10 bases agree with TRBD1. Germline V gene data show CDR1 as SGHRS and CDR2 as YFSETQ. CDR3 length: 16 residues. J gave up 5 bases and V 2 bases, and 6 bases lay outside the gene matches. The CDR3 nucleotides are TGCGCCAGCAGCTTTGGACAGGGGGGCGTTACCGGGGAGCTGTTTTTT. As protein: CASSFGQGGVTGELFF. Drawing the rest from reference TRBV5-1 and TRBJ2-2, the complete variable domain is KAGVTQTPRYLIKTRGQQVTLSCSPISGHRSVSWYQQTPGQGLQFLFEYFSETQRNKGNFPGRFSGRQFSNSRSEMNVSTLELGDSALYLCASSFGQGGVTGELFFGEGSRLTVL.

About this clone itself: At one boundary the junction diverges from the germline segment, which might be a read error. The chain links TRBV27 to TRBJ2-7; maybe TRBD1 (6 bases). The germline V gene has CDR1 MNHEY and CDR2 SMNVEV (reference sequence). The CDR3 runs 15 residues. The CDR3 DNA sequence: TGTGCCAGCAGTTTGCTCGGGACACGCTCCAACGAGCAGTACTTC. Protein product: CASSLLGTRSNEQYF.

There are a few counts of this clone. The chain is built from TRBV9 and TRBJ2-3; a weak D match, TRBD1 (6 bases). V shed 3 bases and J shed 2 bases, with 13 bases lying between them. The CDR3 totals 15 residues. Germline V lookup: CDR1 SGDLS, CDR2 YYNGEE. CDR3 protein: CASSATGTNTDTQYF. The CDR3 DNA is TGTGCCAGCAGCGCCACGGGGACAAACACAGATACGCAGTATTTT. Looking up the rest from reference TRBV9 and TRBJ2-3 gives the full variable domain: DSGVTQTPKHLITATGQRVTLRCSPRSGDLSVYWYQQSLDQGLQFLIQYYNGEERAKGNILERFSAQQFPDLHSELNLSSLELGDSALYFCASSATGTNTDTQYFGPGTRLTVL.

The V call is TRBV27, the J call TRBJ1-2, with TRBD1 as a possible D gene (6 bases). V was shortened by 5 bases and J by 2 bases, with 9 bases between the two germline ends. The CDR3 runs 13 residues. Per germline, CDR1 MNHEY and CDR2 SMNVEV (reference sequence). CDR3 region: CASSPQGNYGYTF. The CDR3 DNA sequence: TGTGCCAGCAGTCCTCAGGGGAACTATGGCTACACCTTC.

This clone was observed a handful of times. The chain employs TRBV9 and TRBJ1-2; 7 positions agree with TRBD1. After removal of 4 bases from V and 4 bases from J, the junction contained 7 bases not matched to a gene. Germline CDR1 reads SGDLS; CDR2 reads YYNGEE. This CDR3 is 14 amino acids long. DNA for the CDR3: TGTGCCAGCAGCACCACAGGGGCGAGCTATGGCTACACCTTC. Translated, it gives CASSTTGASYGYTF.

CDR3 bases: TGTGCCACCAGCGGCCCCGGCGGCCTCACAGATACGCAGTATTTT. It specifies CATSGPGGLTDTQYF. V and J are TRBV15 and TRBJ2-3; no firm D call. The CDR3 extends over 15 amino acids. Germline CDR1 and CDR2: LNHNV and YYDKDF (reference sequence). The ends were cut back, 5 bases at V and 2 bases at J, with 14 bases in the middle.

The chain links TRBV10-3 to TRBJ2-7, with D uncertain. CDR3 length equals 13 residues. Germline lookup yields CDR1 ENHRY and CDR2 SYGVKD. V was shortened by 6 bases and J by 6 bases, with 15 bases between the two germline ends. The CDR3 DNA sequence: TGTGCCATCAGGCCACCCGTGAGCTCCGAGCAGTACTTC. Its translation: CAIRPPVSSEQYF.

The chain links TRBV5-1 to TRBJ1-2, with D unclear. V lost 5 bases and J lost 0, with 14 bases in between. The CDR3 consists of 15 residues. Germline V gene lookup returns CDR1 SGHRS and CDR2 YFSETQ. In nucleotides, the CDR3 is TGCGCCAGCAGTGAGCCAGGCTCGGCTAACTATGGCTACACCTTC. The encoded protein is CASSEPGSANYGYTF.

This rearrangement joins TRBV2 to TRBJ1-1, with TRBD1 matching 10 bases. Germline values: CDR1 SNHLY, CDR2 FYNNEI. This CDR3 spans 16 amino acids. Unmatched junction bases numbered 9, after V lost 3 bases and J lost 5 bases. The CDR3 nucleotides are TGTGCCAGCAGTGATCACCGGGACAGGGGTGGGACTGAAGCTTTCTTT. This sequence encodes CASSDHRDRGGTEAFF.

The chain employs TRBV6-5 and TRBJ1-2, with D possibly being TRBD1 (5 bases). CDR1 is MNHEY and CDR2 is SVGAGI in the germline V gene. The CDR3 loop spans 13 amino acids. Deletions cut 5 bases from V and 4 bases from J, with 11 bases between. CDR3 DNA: TGTGCCAGCAGTCCCGGACATGCCTATGGCTACACCTTC. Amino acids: CASSPGHAYGYTF.

CDR3 coding DNA: TGTGCCAGCACTTTAGGGACTCCGCCCCGGGAGCAGTTCTTC. As protein: CASTLGTPPREQFF. The chain joins TRBV3-1 (or the pseudogene TRBV3-2) to TRBJ2-1, with D tentatively TRBD2 (6 bases). V lost 7 bases and J lost 10, with 20 bases in between. CDR1 is LGHDT and CDR2 is YNNKEL in the germline V gene (reference sequence). The CDR3 has 14 residues.

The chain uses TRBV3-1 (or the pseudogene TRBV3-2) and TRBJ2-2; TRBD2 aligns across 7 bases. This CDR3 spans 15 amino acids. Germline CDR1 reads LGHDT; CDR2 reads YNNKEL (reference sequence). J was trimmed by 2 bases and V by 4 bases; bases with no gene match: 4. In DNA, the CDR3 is TGTGCCAGCAGCCGGAGCGGGGCCAACACCGGGGAGCTGTTTTTT. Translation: CASSRSGANTGELFF.

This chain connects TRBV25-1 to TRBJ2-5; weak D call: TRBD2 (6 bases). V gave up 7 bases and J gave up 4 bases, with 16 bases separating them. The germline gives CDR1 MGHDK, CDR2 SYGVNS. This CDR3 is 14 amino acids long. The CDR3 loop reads CASTQGRGLETQYF. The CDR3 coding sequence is TGTGCCAGCACCCAGGGCCGGGGGTTAGAGACCCAGTACTTC.